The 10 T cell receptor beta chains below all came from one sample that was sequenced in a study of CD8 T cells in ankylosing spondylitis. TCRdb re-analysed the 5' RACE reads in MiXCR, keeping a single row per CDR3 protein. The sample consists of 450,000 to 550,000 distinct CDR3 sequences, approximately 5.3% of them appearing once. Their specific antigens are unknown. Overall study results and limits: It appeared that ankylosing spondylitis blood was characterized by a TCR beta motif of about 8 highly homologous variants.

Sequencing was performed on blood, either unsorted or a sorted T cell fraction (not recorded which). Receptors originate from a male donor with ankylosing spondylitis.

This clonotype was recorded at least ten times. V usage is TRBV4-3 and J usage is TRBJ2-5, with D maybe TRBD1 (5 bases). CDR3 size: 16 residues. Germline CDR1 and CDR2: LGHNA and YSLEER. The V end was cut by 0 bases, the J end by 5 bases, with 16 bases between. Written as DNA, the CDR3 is TGCGCCAGCAGCCAAGATCGTTGGACACCAGGGGAGACCCAGTACTTC. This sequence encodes CASSQDRWTPGETQYF.

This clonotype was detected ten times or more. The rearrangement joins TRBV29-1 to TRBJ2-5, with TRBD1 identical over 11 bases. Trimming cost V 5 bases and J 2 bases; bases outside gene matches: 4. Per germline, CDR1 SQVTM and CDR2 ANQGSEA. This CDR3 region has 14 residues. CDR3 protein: CSVMDRGRQETQYF. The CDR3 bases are TGCAGCGTTATGGACAGGGGGCGTCAAGAGACCCAGTACTTC.

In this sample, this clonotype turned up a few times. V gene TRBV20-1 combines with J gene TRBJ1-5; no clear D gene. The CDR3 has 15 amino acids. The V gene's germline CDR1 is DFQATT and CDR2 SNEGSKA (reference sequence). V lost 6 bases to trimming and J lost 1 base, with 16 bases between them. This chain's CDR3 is CSATKVGKSNQPQHF. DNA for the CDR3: TGCAGTGCCACCAAAGTGGGGAAAAGCAATCAGCCCCAGCATTTT.

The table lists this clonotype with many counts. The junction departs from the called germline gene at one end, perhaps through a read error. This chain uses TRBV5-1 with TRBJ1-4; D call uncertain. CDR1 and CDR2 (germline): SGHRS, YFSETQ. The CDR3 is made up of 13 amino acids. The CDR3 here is CASSLARNEKLFF. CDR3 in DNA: TGTGCCAGCAGCTTAGCTCGGAATGAAAAACTGTTTTTT.

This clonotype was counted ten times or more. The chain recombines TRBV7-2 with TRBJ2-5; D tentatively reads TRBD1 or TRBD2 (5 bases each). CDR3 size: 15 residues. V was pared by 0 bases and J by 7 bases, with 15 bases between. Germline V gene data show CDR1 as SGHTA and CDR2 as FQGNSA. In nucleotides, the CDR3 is TGTGCCAGCAGCTTAGCGCCGGGACCTACATGGACCCAGTACTTC. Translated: CASSLAPGPTWTQYF.

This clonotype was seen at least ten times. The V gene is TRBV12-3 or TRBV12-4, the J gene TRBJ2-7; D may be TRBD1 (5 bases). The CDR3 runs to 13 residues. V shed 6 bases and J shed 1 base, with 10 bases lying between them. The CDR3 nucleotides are TGTGCCAGCAGCCGACAGTCTTCCTACGAGCAGTACTTC. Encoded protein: CASSRQSSYEQYF.

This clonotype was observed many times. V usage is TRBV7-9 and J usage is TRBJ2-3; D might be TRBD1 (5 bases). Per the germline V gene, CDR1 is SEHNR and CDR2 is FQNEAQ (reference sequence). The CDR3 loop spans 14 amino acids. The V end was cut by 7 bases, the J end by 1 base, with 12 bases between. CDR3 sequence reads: CASTKGFGTDTQYF. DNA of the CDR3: TGTGCCAGCACCAAGGGGTTCGGCACAGATACGCAGTATTTT.

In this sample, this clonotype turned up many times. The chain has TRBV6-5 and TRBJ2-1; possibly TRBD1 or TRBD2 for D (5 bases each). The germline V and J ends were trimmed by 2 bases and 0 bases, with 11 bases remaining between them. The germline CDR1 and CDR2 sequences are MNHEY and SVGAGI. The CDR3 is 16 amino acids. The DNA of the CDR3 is TGTGCCAGCAGTTACGGTGGGGACGGCTCCTACAATGAGCAGTTCTTC. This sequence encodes CASSYGGDGSYNEQFF.

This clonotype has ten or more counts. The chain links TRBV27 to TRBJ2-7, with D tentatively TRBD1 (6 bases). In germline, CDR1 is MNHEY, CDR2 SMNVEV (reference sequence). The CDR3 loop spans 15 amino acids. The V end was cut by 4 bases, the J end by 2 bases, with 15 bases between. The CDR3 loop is CASSSLVAGAYEQYF. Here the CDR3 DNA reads TGTGCCAGCAGTTCACTAGTCGCAGGGGCCTACGAGCAGTACTTC.

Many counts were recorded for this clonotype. The CDR3 DNA is TGCAGCGTTGCACCCAGGGTTGCAGGCACTGAAGCTTTCTTT. Its translation is CSVAPRVAGTEAFF. The chain employs TRBV29-1 and TRBJ1-1; D is perhaps TRBD1 (5 bases). Per germline, CDR1 SQVTM and CDR2 ANQGSEA. The CDR3 runs 14 residues. V was shortened by 4 bases and J by 4 bases, with 16 bases between the two germline ends.